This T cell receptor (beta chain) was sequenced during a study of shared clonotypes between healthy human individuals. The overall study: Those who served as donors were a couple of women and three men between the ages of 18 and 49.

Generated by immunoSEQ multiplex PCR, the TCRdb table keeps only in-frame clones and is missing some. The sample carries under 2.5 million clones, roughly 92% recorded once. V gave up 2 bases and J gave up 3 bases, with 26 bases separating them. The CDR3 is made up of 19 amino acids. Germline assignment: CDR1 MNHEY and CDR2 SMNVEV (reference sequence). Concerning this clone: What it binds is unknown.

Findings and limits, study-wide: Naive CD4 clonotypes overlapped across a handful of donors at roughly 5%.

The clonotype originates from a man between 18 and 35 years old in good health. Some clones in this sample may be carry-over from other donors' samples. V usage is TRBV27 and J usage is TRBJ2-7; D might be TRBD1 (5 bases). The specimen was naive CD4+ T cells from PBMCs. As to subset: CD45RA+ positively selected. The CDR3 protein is CASSLKYGVGWQGYYEQYF. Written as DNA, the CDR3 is TGTGCCAGCAGTTTAAAATATGGAGTGGGTTGGCAGGGTTACTACGAGCAGTACTTC.